The rows below give T cell receptor beta chains drawn from one sample of a study of cytomegalovirus exposure and HLA in healthy donors. Assay: immunoSEQ multiplex PCR; the TCRdb copy retains only in-frame clones and omits some. The sample consists of about 130,000 clones, just under 80% of them appearing once. Sequenced material: PBMCs. The source of these receptors is a woman between 40 and 50 years old in good health and CMV-seronegative. The CDR3 runs from the conserved cysteine through the conserved F or W. Fields, in order: clone size, V gene, D gene, J gene, CDR3 DNA, CDR3 protein. D genes are given only for firm matches. Expanded clones get a size class; other rows say once, few or many, or leave the size out.

-	TRBV7-7	TRBD2	TRBJ2-1	TGTGCCAGCAGCTTGCTCTTGGCTAGCGGGAGGGCTAATGAGCAGTTCTTC	CASSLLLASGRANEQFF
-	TRBV11-2	TRBD2	TRBJ2-1	TGTGCCAGCAGTCTAGCGGGAGAGCGCAATGAGCAGTTCTTC	CASSLAGERNEQFF
-	TRBV10-3	-	TRBJ2-7	TGTGCCATCAGCCCAACTAAGACCTACGAGCAGTACTTC	CAISPTKTYEQYF
-	TRBV28	-	TRBJ1-1	TGTGCCAGCATAGACAGCATAGTCACTGAAGCTTTCTTT	CASIDSIVTEAFF
-	TRBV7-6	TRBD2	TRBJ2-3	TGTGCCAGCAGCTTAGCCCCCGGCGTAGCGGGGGGGCAAGGATCAGATACGCAGTATTTT	CASSLAPGVAGGQGSDTQYF
-	TRBV9	TRBD2	TRBJ2-5	TGTGCCAGCAGCCCTGGGACTAGCGGTCAAGAGACCCAGTACTTC	CASSPGTSGQETQYF
-	TRBV6-6	TRBD1	TRBJ1-2	TGTGCCAGCAGTAAAGGGACAGATACTAACTATGGCTACACCTTC	CASSKGTDTNYGYTF
-	TRBV5-1	-	TRBJ2-1	TGCGCCAGCAGCTTAGAGGGTTCCAACAATGAGCAGTTCTTC	CASSLEGSNNEQFF
-	TRBV7-8	TRBD2	TRBJ2-2	TGTGCCAGCATTACTAGCGGAGGATCAAACACCGGGGAGCTGTTTTTT	CASITSGGSNTGELFF
-	TRBV5-1	TRBD1	TRBJ2-4	TGCGCCAGCACGGTAGGGGGACAGGGAGACAGTCAGTACTTC	CASTVGGQGDSQYF
once	TRBV15	TRBD2	TRBJ2-2	TGTGCCACCAGCCCTGGTAGGGGAAGCGGGGAGCTGTCTTTT	CATSPGRGSGELSF
-	TRBV19	TRBD2	TRBJ2-1	TGTGCCAGTAGTCCACTAAATATTGGGACTAGCGGATTCTACAATGAGCAGTTCTTC	CASSPLNIGTSGFYNEQFF
-	TRBV30	TRBD1	TRBJ1-2	TGTGCCTGGGGTACCGGGACAGGGACAGATGGCTACACCTTC	CAWGTGTGTDGYTF
-	TRBV27	TRBD2	TRBJ2-4	TGTGCCAGCCGGGGAGGGGCCAAAAACAGTCAGTACTTC	CASRGGAKNSQYF
-	TRBV11-1	-	TRBJ2-7	TGTGCCAGCAGTTCCGACAGATCCTACGAGCAGTACTTC	CASSSDRSYEQYF
few	TRBV14	TRBD2	TRBJ2-3	TGTGCCAGCAGCCAAGAACAGCGGGGGGGTGAGGATACGCAGTATTTT	CASSQEQRGGEDTQYF
once	TRBV19	TRBD1	TRBJ1-2	TGTGCCAGTAGCTCGCGCCAGGGGGTAAACTATGGCTACACCTTC	CASSSRQGVNYGYTF
-	TRBV5-6	-	TRBJ1-2	TGTGCCAGCAGCTTGGCCAGGGGAGGCTACACCTTC	CASSLARGGYTF
-	TRBV28	TRBD1	TRBJ1-1	TGTGCCAGCAGTTTAAGGGGACAGGGGAACACTGAAGCTTTCTTT	CASSLRGQGNTEAFF
few	TRBV9	-	TRBJ2-7	TGTGCCAGCAGCCCCAGCAGGGGAGAGCAGTACTTC	CASSPSRGEQYF
few	TRBV27	TRBD1	TRBJ1-5	TGTGCCAGCAGTCCGAGGGGGCGCGATCAGCCCCAGCATTTT	CASSPRGRDQPQHF
-	TRBV5-1	TRBD2	TRBJ2-1	TGCGCCAGCAGCTTGTCTAGCGGGAGGTATAATGAGCAGTTCTTC	CASSLSSGRYNEQFF
-	TRBV4-2	-	TRBJ2-2	TGTGCCAGCAGCCGGGAGGCCGGGGAGCTGTTTTTT	CASSREAGELFF